One sample yielded the 16 T cell receptor beta chains listed below, sequenced in a study of blood T cell repertoires in COVID-19. Sequenced by immunoSEQ multiplex PCR; TCRdb stores in-frame clones only, minus some. The table lists about 200,000 clones, roughly 76% of them singletons. The sample was peripheral blood. The origin of the receptors is a human donor in a cohort sampled during active COVID-19.

The genes are TRBV6-2 or TRBV6-3 and TRBJ1-5; unclear D gene. The V end lost 2 bases, the J end lost 0 bases, and 14 bases lay between the germline ends. CDR3 length: 17 amino acids. Germline lookup yields CDR1 MNHEY and CDR2 SVGEGT. CDR3 sequence: CASSYPEARYSNQPQHF. The CDR3 bases are TGTGCCAGCAGTTACCCCGAGGCGCGTTATAGCAATCAGCCCCAGCATTTT.

A single count supports this clone. The J gene is TRBJ1-1, the V gene TRBV30; TRBD1 is a possible D gene (6 bases). The V end was cut by 1 base, the J end by 0 bases, with 12 bases between. From germline, CDR1 is GTSNPN and CDR2 SVGIG (reference sequence). This CDR3 comprises 15 residues. The CDR3 DNA sequence: TGTGCCTGGAGTGCCGGGACACGGATGAACACTGAAGCTTTCTTT. Translated: CAWSAGTRMNTEAFF.

This clone was seen at least ten times. The chain links TRBV27 to TRBJ2-3, with a tentative D call TRBD2 (5 bases). CDR1 is MNHEY and CDR2 is SMNVEV in the germline V gene (reference sequence). Trimming pared 10 bases from V and 2 bases from J, leaving 16 bases between. CDR3 size: 14 residues. CDR3 residues: CATARGSATDTQYF. DNA of the CDR3: TGTGCCACCGCTCGGGGTTCCGCCACAGATACGCAGTATTTT.

This sequence joins TRBV15 and TRBJ2-1; weak D call: TRBD2 (5 bases). V was shortened by 0 bases and J by 3 bases, with 9 bases between the two germline ends. CDR1 is LNHNV, CDR2 YYDKDF, per germline (reference sequence). This CDR3 spans 15 amino acids. This CDR3 is CATSRDRSGYNEQFF. The CDR3 coding sequence is TGTGCCACCAGCAGAGATAGGAGCGGCTACAATGAGCAGTTCTTC.

The rearrangement uses TRBV6-2 or TRBV6-3 and TRBJ2-7; D ambiguous. CDR1 and CDR2 from the germline V gene are MNHEY and SVGEGT. This CDR3 is built from 11 residues. Trimming removed 5 bases from V and 3 bases from J, with 5 bases in between. The CDR3 nucleotides read TGTGCCAGCAGTCGCGGCTACGAGCAGTACTTC. Encoded protein: CASSRGYEQYF.

The V and J genes are TRBV5-5 and TRBJ2-7; 9 bases are a match to TRBD1. Germline loops: CDR1 SGHKS, CDR2 YYEKEE (reference sequence). V shed 4 bases, J shed 1 base, and the junction held 9 bases outside the gene matches. The CDR3 runs 16 residues. This chain's CDR3 is CASSPTGGTGSYEQYF. Written as DNA, the CDR3 is TGTGCCAGCAGCCCAACAGGGGGCACGGGGTCCTACGAGCAGTACTTC. Looking up the rest from reference TRBV5-5 and TRBJ2-7 gives the full variable domain: DAGVTQSPTHLIKTRGQQVTLRCSPISGHKSVSWYQQVLGQGPQFIFQYYEKEERGRGNFPDRFSARQFPNYSSELNVNALLLGDSALYLCASSPTGGTGSYEQYFGPGTRLTVT.

The rearrangement uses TRBV6-5 and TRBJ2-7; D is perhaps TRBD2 (5 bases). The CDR3 covers 14 residues. V shed 0 bases and J shed 4 bases, with 10 bases lying between them. Germline V gene lookup returns CDR1 MNHEY and CDR2 SVGAGI. CDR3 nucleotides: TGTGCCAGCAGTTACTCGATCGGGAATTACGAGCAGTACTTC. It codes for CASSYSIGNYEQYF.

The J gene is TRBJ2-7, the V gene TRBV19, with D unclear. Trimming shortened V by 3 bases and J by 3 bases, and 15 bases separated the two germline ends. Germline V gives CDR1 LNHDA, CDR2 SQIVND (reference sequence). The CDR3 is 15 amino acids. CDR3 amino acids: CASSIAAQPIYEQYF. CDR3 coding DNA: TGTGCCAGTAGTATTGCGGCCCAACCTATCTACGAGCAGTACTTC.

V and J are TRBV7-2 and TRBJ1-2; 10 bases map to TRBD1. The V and J ends lost 1 base and 4 bases, in that order; junction bases with no gene match: 6. CDR1 and CDR2 from the germline V gene are SGHTA and FQGNSA. This CDR3 contains 16 residues. The CDR3 DNA reads as TGTGCCAGCAGCTTAGGGGGACAGGGGCGGGGCTATGGCTACACCTTC. Residues: CASSLGGQGRGYGYTF. Filled out from reference TRBV7-2 and TRBJ1-2, the complete variable domain reads GAGVSQSPSNKVTEKGKDVELRCDPISGHTALYWYRQSLGQGLEFLIYFQGNSAPDKSGLPSDRFSAERTGGSVSTLTIQRTQQEDSAVYLCASSLGGQGRGYGYTFGSGTRLTVV.

The chain couples TRBV7-8 to TRBJ2-7; D not certain. The CDR3 extends over 16 amino acids. Trimming took 0 bases from V and 0 from J, leaving 12 bases between them. The germline CDR1 and CDR2 sequences are SGHVS and FQNEAQ. CDR3 sequence reads: CASSLAIGPSSYEQYF. CDR3 in DNA: TGTGCCAGCAGCTTAGCCATAGGTCCTAGCTCCTACGAGCAGTACTTC.

The chain joins TRBV4-3 to TRBJ2-7; TRBD1 might be the D (5 bases). Per the germline V gene, CDR1 is LGHNA and CDR2 is YSLEER. CDR3 length equals 17 residues. Trimming cost V 0 bases and J 5 bases, with 20 bases left between them. The CDR3 protein is CASSQEGRESLLNEQYF. Here the CDR3 DNA reads TGCGCCAGCAGCCAAGAGGGCAGGGAATCCCTCCTGAACGAGCAGTACTTC.

This clone has only a few counts. This chain connects TRBV30 to TRBJ1-6; 8 bases align to TRBD1. The V gene end was trimmed by 4 bases and the J gene end by 5 bases; junction bases not matched to a gene: 1. The CDR3 extends over 13 amino acids. Germline CDR1 GTSNPN, CDR2 SVGIG (reference sequence). CDR3 DNA: TGTGCCTGGACGGACAGGGATAATTCACCCCTCCACTTT. It specifies CAWTDRDNSPLHF.

This clone was detected only a few times. This sequence joins TRBV7-3 and TRBJ2-7; 10 nucleotides match TRBD1. The germline V gene encodes CDR1 SGHTA and CDR2 FQGTGA. The CDR3 sequence is 15 residues long. With V trimmed by 5 bases and J by 5 bases, 9 bases remained unmatched. The CDR3 sequence is CASSPRQGAVDEQYF. The CDR3 coding sequence is TGTGCCAGCAGCCCCCGACAGGGGGCGGTCGACGAGCAGTACTTC.

The CDR3 DNA follows: TGTGCCAGCAGCCACGAGGGGGCTTGGAATGAAAAACTGTTTTTT. Amino acids: CASSHEGAWNEKLFF. The J gene is TRBJ1-4, the V gene TRBV3-1 (or the pseudogene TRBV3-2); 7 bases agree with TRBD1. Per germline, CDR1 LGHDT and CDR2 YNNKEL (reference sequence). The CDR3 is made up of 15 amino acids. V trimming: 3 bases; J trimming: 5 bases; junction bases outside the gene matches: 6.

The J gene is TRBJ2-7, the V gene TRBV6-6; 11 nucleotides line up with TRBD2. Germline values: CDR1 MNHNY, CDR2 SVGAGI (reference sequence). CDR3 length equals 14 residues. The V gene end was trimmed by 6 bases and the J gene end by 5 bases; junction bases not matched to a gene: 6. The CDR3 loop is CASRATSGSDEQYF. Here the CDR3 DNA reads TGTGCCAGCAGAGCTACTAGCGGGAGCGACGAGCAGTACTTC.

The J gene is TRBJ2-6, the V gene TRBV20-1; no firm D call. Trimming took off 6 bases at V and 1 base at J, with 10 bases between the two ends. Germline CDR1 DFQATT, CDR2 SNEGSKA (reference sequence). This CDR3 spans 14 amino acids. The CDR3 coding sequence is TGCAGTGCCAGTGGAGAGTCTGGGGCCAACGTCCTGACTTTC. Its translation is CSASGESGANVLTF.